The rows below give T cell receptor beta chains drawn from one sample of a study of cytomegalovirus exposure and HLA in healthy donors. The data were produced by immunoSEQ multiplex PCR, yet TCRdb's version contains in-frame clones alone and is incomplete. In the table there are 150,000 or so clones, roughly nine tenths of which are singletons. What was sequenced was PBMCs. These receptor sequences come from a woman between 18 and 29 years old in good health and CMV-seropositive. The CDR3 runs from the conserved cysteine through the conserved F or W. A D gene is named only where the DNA matches it firmly. A row's size may be missing; if present it is once, few, many or a size class.

d_gene	abundance	v_gene	j_gene	CDR3aa	CDR3nt
-	-	TRBV30	TRBJ2-7	CAWSVRGGGVEQYF	TGTGCCTGGAGTGTACGTGGAGGGGGGGTCGAGCAGTACTTC
TRBD2	-	TRBV7-2	TRBJ2-1	CASSFNAGGKYNEQFF	TGTGCCAGCAGCTTCAACGCGGGGGGGAAATACAATGAGCAGTTCTTC
TRBD1	once	TRBV5-1	TRBJ2-1	CASSSGQGSYNEQFF	TGCGCCAGCAGCTCCGGACAGGGATCCTACAATGAGCAGTTCTTC
-	-	TRBV4-2	TRBJ1-4	CASSQLLSGTTNEKLFF	TGTGCCAGCAGCCAACTCTTGTCCGGTACAACTAATGAAAAACTGTTTTTT
TRBD1	-	TRBV5-4	TRBJ1-4	CASSYPEDRGVEKLFF	TGTGCCAGCAGTTACCCGGAGGACAGGGGGGTTGAAAAACTGTTTTTT
-	-	TRBV12-5	TRBJ1-3	CASGFFGSLSGNTIYF	TGTGCTAGTGGTTTCTTCGGGTCGCTCTCTGGAAACACCATATATTTT
TRBD1	-	TRBV30	TRBJ1-6	CAWSPRDRGLSPLHF	TGTGCCTGGAGTCCCCGGGACAGGGGGCTTTCACCCCTCCACTTT
TRBD2	-	TRBV7-6	TRBJ2-5	CASSAGTSGTPLKETQYF	TGTGCCAGCAGCGCCGGGACTAGCGGGACCCCACTAAAAGAGACCCAGTACTTC
-	-	TRBV7-9	TRBJ1-1	CASSTQGAFF	TGTGCCAGCAGTACGCAGGGAGCTTTCTTT
-	-	TRBV28	TRBJ2-2	CASTQNRVLAGELFF	TGTGCCAGCACTCAGAACAGGGTCTTGGCCGGGGAGCTGTTTTTT
-	-	TRBV9	TRBJ2-7	CASSPRLESYEQYF	TGTGCCAGCAGCCCTAGACTGGAATCCTACGAGCAGTACTTC
TRBD1	-	TRBV19	TRBJ2-7	CASSIAGGYEQYF	TGTGCCAGTAGTATCGCAGGGGGCTACGAGCAGTACTTC
TRBD2	few	TRBV15	TRBJ2-7	CATSRDSGGADEQYF	TGTGCCACCAGCAGAGATTCCGGGGGGGCGGACGAGCAGTACTTC
-	-	TRBV7-2	TRBJ1-1	CASSFQGLRGTEAFF	TGTGCCAGCAGCTTCCAGGGTTTGCGTGGGACTGAAGCTTTCTTT
-	-	TRBV6-5	TRBJ1-1	CASSYAGGNTEAFF	TGTGCCAGCAGTTACGCAGGAGGGAACACTGAAGCTTTCTTT
TRBD1	-	TRBV9	TRBJ2-1	CASSPSDRGLNEQFF	TGTGCCAGCAGCCCCAGTGACAGGGGGTTGAATGAGCAGTTCTTC
TRBD2	-	TRBV4-1	TRBJ2-1	CASRPAGASFNEQFF	TGCGCCAGTAGGCCAGCGGGGGCCTCTTTTAATGAGCAGTTCTTC
TRBD1	-	TRBV4-3	TRBJ1-5	CASSQGTGSNQPQHF	TGCGCCAGCAGCCAGGGGACAGGGAGCAATCAGCCCCAGCATTTT
-	-	TRBV12-5	TRBJ1-1	CASGLLLIGGNTEAFF	TGTGCTAGTGGTTTGCTCTTAATCGGGGGGAACACTGAAGCTTTCTTT
TRBD1	-	TRBV29-1	TRBJ1-2	CSGTGTGVEGYTF	TGCAGCGGAACCGGGACAGGGGTGGAAGGCTACACCTTC
-	-	TRBV29-1	TRBJ2-1	CSVELGDSRSYNEQFF	TGCAGCGTTGAACTGGGGGACTCCCGCTCCTACAATGAGCAGTTCTTC
TRBD1	few	TRBV6-5	TRBJ1-5	CASSRTGNQPQHF	TGTGCCAGCAGCCGGACAGGGAATCAGCCCCAGCATTTT
-	-	TRBV27	TRBJ2-7	CASGIQGSYEQYF	TGTGCCAGCGGCATCCAGGGGTCCTACGAGCAGTACTTC
TRBD1	-	TRBV4-1	TRBJ1-1	CASSQGQGKMNTEAFF	TGCGCCAGCAGTCAAGGACAGGGAAAAATGAACACTGAAGCTTTCTTT
-	-	TRBV7-3	TRBJ2-3	CASSPLGIETDTQYF	TGTGCCAGCAGCCCCCTCGGGATCGAGACAGATACGCAGTATTTT
-	-	TRBV9	TRBJ1-2	CASSVGSGGNYGYTF	TGTGCCAGCAGCGTAGGTTCGGGGGGGAACTATGGCTACACCTTC
-	few	TRBV19	TRBJ1-6	CASSMAEAYYNSPLHF	TGTGCCAGTAGTATGGCCGAAGCGTACTATAATTCACCCCTCCACTTT
-	-	TRBV7-9	TRBJ1-5	CASSRGADSNQPQHF	TGTGCCAGCAGTAGAGGAGCGGATAGCAATCAGCCCCAGCATTTT
-	once	TRBV7-9	TRBJ2-7	CASSLSSGGGYEQYF	TGTGCCAGCAGCTTAAGTTCCGGGGGTGGCTACGAGCAGTACTTC
TRBD1	once	TRBV5-4	TRBJ2-2	CASSVRDRGLTGELFF	TGTGCCAGCAGCGTGCGGGACAGGGGGCTCACCGGGGAGCTGTTTTTT
-	-	TRBV2	TRBJ1-6	CASSEGLDSSLSSYNSPLHF	TGTGCCAGCAGTGAGGGCTTGGACAGCTCCCTGAGCTCCTATAATTCACCCCTCCACTTT
-	once	TRBV28	TRBJ2-3	CASSPSQDTQYF	TGTGCCAGCAGCCCTAGTCAAGATACGCAGTATTTT
-	-	TRBV7-6	TRBJ1-3	CASSGGGSVNSGNTIYF	TGTGCCAGCAGCGGCGGCGGGTCAGTCAACTCTGGAAACACCATATATTTT
TRBD1	-	TRBV2	TRBJ1-3	CASRRGPGNTIYF	TGTGCCAGCAGAAGGGGGCCTGGAAACACCATATATTTT
-	-	TRBV7-8	TRBJ2-7	CASSYGAHGYEQYF	TGTGCCAGCAGCTATGGGGCTCACGGCTACGAGCAGTACTTC
-	-	TRBV28	TRBJ2-5	CASSSFGRAQETQYF	TGTGCCAGCAGTTCCTTCGGGCGGGCCCAAGAGACCCAGTACTTC
-	-	TRBV19	TRBJ1-2	CASSWGRTEIYGYTF	TGTGCCAGTAGTTGGGGCAGGACAGAAATCTATGGCTACACCTTC
-	few	TRBV6-4	TRBJ2-4	CAGTRGSQGPVF	TGTGCCGGCACAAGGGGGTCCCAGGGGCCCGTCTTC
TRBD1	once	TRBV18	TRBJ1-5	CASSNDRGHGQPQHF	TGTGCCAGCTCAAACGACAGGGGGCATGGTCAGCCCCAGCATTTT
-	once	TRBV7-9	TRBJ1-2	CASSLPAEDYGYTF	TGTGCCAGCAGCTTACCCGCAGAAGACTATGGCTACACCTTC
TRBD2	-	TRBV4-3	TRBJ2-3	CASSQGIAGGTDTQYF	TGCGCCAGCAGCCAAGGGATAGCGGGGGGGACAGATACGCAGTATTTT
TRBD1	-	TRBV5-4	TRBJ1-4	CASSSTAGGGEKLFF	TGTGCCAGCAGCTCCACGGCAGGGGGCGGTGAAAAACTGTTTTTT
TRBD1	-	TRBV30	TRBJ1-1	CAWHKVRTGAEAFF	TGTGCCTGGCATAAGGTACGGACAGGGGCTGAAGCTTTCTTT
TRBD1	-	TRBV29-1	TRBJ2-7	CSVGTGERPFEQYF	TGCAGCGTTGGGACAGGAGAGAGACCTTTTGAGCAGTACTTC
TRBD1	-	TRBV4-2	TRBJ2-3	CASSQEDRRGRPGTQYF	TGTGCCAGCAGCCAAGAGGACAGGAGAGGCCGGCCGGGTACGCAGTATTTT
TRBD1	few	TRBV10-3	TRBJ2-2	CASQNQGAHTGELFF	TGTGCATCTCAGAATCAGGGGGCGCACACCGGGGAGCTGTTTTTT
TRBD1	few	TRBV13	TRBJ1-6	CASSLGTGAYSPLHF	TGTGCCAGCAGCTTAGGCACAGGGGCGTATTCACCCCTCCACTTT
-	once	TRBV7-2	TRBJ2-5	CASSGGSLGSQYF	TGTGCCAGCAGCGGAGGGTCTTTGGGTTCCCAGTACTTC
TRBD2	-	TRBV5-6	TRBJ2-7	CASSTRYGSGGVAYEQYF	TGTGCCAGCAGCACAAGGTACGGCAGCGGGGGGGTCGCCTACGAGCAGTACTTC
TRBD2	-	TRBV4-1	TRBJ2-1	CASSHPGLAGDPNEQFF	TGCGCCAGCAGCCATCCGGGACTAGCGGGGGACCCGAATGAGCAGTTCTTC
TRBD2	-	TRBV11-3	TRBJ2-7	CASSLGGLADSYEQYF	TGTGCCAGCAGCTTAGGGGGACTAGCGGACTCCTACGAGCAGTACTTC
-	-	TRBV19	TRBJ2-6	CASSIYRTGANVLTF	TGTGCCAGTAGTATTTACAGGACCGGGGCCAACGTCCTGACTTTC